These T cell receptor beta chains were read from a single sample in a study of CD8 T cells in ankylosing spondylitis. Via MiXCR, TCRdb re-called the 5' RACE reads, giving one row per CDR3 protein. The data show about 36,000 distinct CDR3 sequences, 6% seen once. Sample: blood, either unsorted or a sorted T cell fraction (not recorded which). The receptors derive from a male donor with ankylosing spondylitis or in good health (not recorded which). Both conserved end residues are trimmed from each CDR3.

v_gene	j_gene	CDR3aa
TRBV19	TRBJ2-1	ASSIRQGLGNEQF
TRBV3-1	TRBJ2-3	ASSQVPGGAVNTQY
TRBV29-1	TRBJ2-1	SAFSAEQHEQF
TRBV27	TRBJ1-6	ASSSRGGTLH
TRBV5-1	TRBJ2-3	ASSSGQSSTDTQY
TRBV18	TRBJ1-2	ASSPRQCRYGHT
TRBV4-3	TRBJ1-1	ASSQDLHRADTEAF
TRBV5-1	TRBJ2-1	ASSVYNEQF
TRBV20-1	TRBJ2-5	SAGGIGETQY
TRBV25-1	TRBJ1-1	ASLPQAGRRTEAF
TRBV5-1	TRBJ2-7	ASSLELAVYEQY
TRBV7-2	TRBJ2-3	ASSLDKGFTDTQY
TRBV11-1	TRBJ2-1	ASSPALPNEQF
TRBV7-2	TRBJ2-3	ATIRLAGADTQY
TRBV18	TRBJ1-3	ASSPDPDRFFSGNTIY
TRBV5-1	TRBJ1-1	ASSWVIGANTEAF
TRBV4-3	TRBJ2-3	ASSRVRGSTDTQY
TRBV4-2	TRBJ1-3	ASSQGGGENTIY
TRBV5-6	TRBJ2-3	ASSFRTRVPTDTQY
TRBV18	TRBJ1-1	ASSPGGGVSEAF
TRBV6-4	TRBJ1-1	ASSDSSMNTEAF
TRBV19	TRBJ2-7	ASRRPSDGEQY
TRBV4-3	TRBJ1-1	ASRPGVGMNTEAF